The 8 T cell receptor beta chains reported below all come from one sample, sequenced in a study of T cell responses to AZD1222 COVID-19 vaccine. The assay was immunoSEQ multiplex PCR, and TCRdb's table has in-frame clones only and misses some. The table records some 200,000 clones, approximately 89% of them present only once. Specimen: peripheral blood, collected 28 days after the second AZD1222 dose. All receptors derive from an adult who received the AZD1222 COVID-19 vaccine.

The genes are TRBV5-5 and TRBJ2-5, with unresolved D. V was trimmed by 7 bases and J by 1 base, leaving 14 bases between them. Germline-derived CDR1 and CDR2 are SGHKS and YYEKEE (reference sequence). The length of the CDR3 is 14 residues. The CDR3 sequence is CASDPWLSQETQYF. The CDR3 bases are TGTGCCAGCGACCCCTGGCTGTCCCAAGAGACCCAGTACTTC.

The chain employs TRBV5-6 and TRBJ1-5; D unclear. The length of the CDR3 is 12 residues. Trimming removed 3 bases from V and 3 bases from J, with 4 bases in between. Looked up from germline, CDR1 is SGHDT and CDR2 is YYEEEE. CDR3 region: CASSSYNQPQHF. CDR3 coding DNA: TGTGCCAGCAGCTCCTACAATCAGCCCCAGCATTTT.

This chain joins TRBV2 and TRBJ2-1, with D uncertain. The V end was cut by 5 bases, the J end by 6 bases, with 23 bases between. Germline lookup yields CDR1 SNHLY and CDR2 FYNNEI. The CDR3 consists of 17 residues. The CDR3 coding sequence is TGTGCCAGCAGTTCAAGAAGTGCGGTACCGCGTGCCAATGAGCAGTTCTTC. Protein sequence: CASSSRSAVPRANEQFF.

V gene TRBV4-1 combines with J gene TRBJ2-7; perhaps TRBD2 as D (5 bases). V dropped 4 bases and J dropped 2 bases, with 21 bases sitting between them. The CDR3 contains 17 residues. The germline CDR1 and CDR2 sequences are MGHRA and YSYEKL. CDR3: CASSLGAPGIRPYEQYF. The CDR3 bases are TGCGCCAGCAGCCTCGGAGCCCCGGGAATACGACCCTACGAGCAGTACTTC.

This chain uses TRBV21-1 with TRBJ1-3. TRBV21-1 is assigned pseudogene status. This CDR3 is 19 amino acids long. The CDR3 bases are TGTGCCAGCCATCCGGAAGGCTTCCCCCTTCCCCTCTCTGGAAACACCATATATTTT. It is translated as CASHPEGFPLPLSGNTIYF.

Only one count was recorded for this clone. The chain recombines TRBV6-1 with TRBJ2-3; D is uncertain. Per the germline V gene, CDR1 is MNHNS and CDR2 is SASEGT. The CDR3 is made up of 15 amino acids. V lost 2 bases and J 2 bases, leaving 11 bases between the germline ends. The CDR3: CASSEPSQPTDTQYF. DNA of the CDR3: TGTGCCAGCAGTGAACCGAGCCAGCCCACAGATACGCAGTATTTT.

The chain carries TRBV5-6 and TRBJ2-3; no clear D gene. Germline CDR1 is SGHDT and CDR2 is YYEEEE. Deletions cut 0 bases from V and 1 base from J, with 9 bases between. The CDR3 contains 15 residues. The CDR3 region has the DNA TGTGCCAGCAGCTTGGGTCCCGTGCGCACAGATACGCAGTATTTT. Encoded protein: CASSLGPVRTDTQYF. The whole variable domain, remainder taken from reference TRBV5-6 and TRBJ2-3, is DAGVTQSPTHLIKTRGQQVTLRCSPKSGHDTVSWYQQALGQGPQFIFQYYEEEERQRGNFPDRFSGHQFPNYSSELNVNALLLGDSALYLCASSLGPVRTDTQYFGPGTRLTVL.

The chain carries TRBV30 and TRBJ2-4; maybe TRBD2 (6 bases). The CDR3 has 17 amino acids. In germline, CDR1 is GTSNPN, CDR2 SVGIG (reference sequence). Trimming took off 2 bases at V and 0 bases at J, with 17 bases between the two ends. The CDR3 loop reads CAWSSPSDPGAKNIQYF. CDR3 nucleotides: TGTGCCTGGAGTTCCCCTAGCGACCCCGGAGCCAAAAACATTCAGTACTTC.